The clone carrying this TCR beta chain was seen once. This specimen comes from a study of PD-L1 blockade in urothelial cancer. After removal of 4 bases from V and 2 bases from J, the junction contained 12 bases not matched to a gene. The germline CDR1 and CDR2 sequences are SGHTA and FQGNSA. This CDR3 has 17 residues. Only in-frame clones appear in the TCRdb table, and some are missing; sequencing was by immunoSEQ multiplex PCR. Seen here are more than 30,000 clones, approximately 90% observed once, and the top ten hold less than 2%. Samples spanned pretreatment and treatment, with 1 to 8 time points per patient.

The clonotype comes from a man in his 60s with urothelial cancer. The sample in question was PBMCs, obtained around atezolizumab (anti-PD-L1) treatment. The chain uses TRBV7-2 and TRBJ2-5, with 8 bases aligning to TRBD2. Here the CDR3 DNA reads TGTGCCAGCAGCTCGTTAAGTAGCGGGGCAAGACAAGAGACCCAGTACTTC. Its protein is CASSSLSSGARQETQYF.